The 24 T cell receptor beta chains in this list originate from one sample, sequenced in a study of shared clonotypes between healthy human individuals. The repertoire was sequenced with immunoSEQ multiplex PCR; TCRdb's copy has only in-frame clones and lacks some. This table holds roughly 2,300,000 clones, 85% to 95% found once. The specimen was naive CD4+ T cells from PBMCs. The sample's subset: CD45RA+ positively selected. Receptors were obtained from a man aged 18 to 30 in good health. Some clones in this sample may be carry-over from other donors' samples.

V gene TRBV7-2 combines with J gene TRBJ2-7; TRBD2 matches 14 bases. This CDR3 spans 14 amino acids. Germline V gene data show CDR1 as SGHTA and CDR2 as FQGNSA. J lost 6 bases, V lost 4 bases, and 2 bases had no gene match. In nucleotides, the CDR3 is TGTGCCAGCAGCTGGGGACTAGCGGGAGCCGAGCAGTACTTC. Amino acid sequence: CASSWGLAGAEQYF.

The CDR3 coding sequence is TGTGCCAGCAGTTACGAAGGCAGGGGGGACACTGAAGCTTTCTTT. It yields the protein CASSYEGRGDTEAFF. V and J are TRBV6-5 and TRBJ1-1; 7 bases are shared with TRBD1. Germline-derived CDR1 and CDR2 are MNHEY and SVGAGI. The CDR3 runs to 15 residues. V was clipped by 2 bases and J by 3 bases; unmatched bases: 6.

The rearrangement uses TRBV28 and TRBJ1-2; 7 nucleotides align to TRBD1. The CDR3 spans 15 residues. Trimming cost V 8 bases and J 0 bases; bases outside gene matches: 9. Per germline, CDR1 MDHEN and CDR2 SYDVKM. For the CDR3, the DNA is TGTGCCAGCTCAGGGGGTGGTATGGCTAACTATGGCTACACCTTC. Protein: CASSGGGMANYGYTF.

J is TRBJ2-7 and V is TRBV6-1; D is possibly TRBD2 (6 bases). Germline assignment: CDR1 MNHNS and CDR2 SASEGT. Trimming took off 6 bases at V and 1 base at J, with 13 bases between the two ends. CDR3 size: 14 residues. DNA of the CDR3: TGTGCCAGCAGGAAACGGGAGCCATCCTACGAGCAGTACTTC. Its translation is CASRKREPSYEQYF.

The chain employs TRBV6-1 and TRBJ1-1; D is ambiguous. Germline V gene sequence: CDR1 MNHNS, CDR2 SASEGT. V gave up 9 bases and J gave up 1 base, with 15 bases separating them. The CDR3 consists of 14 residues. The CDR3 DNA follows: TGTGCCAGTACCTTGCCCACCTCGAACACTGAAGCTTTCTTT. Its translation is CASTLPTSNTEAFF.

The chain recombines TRBV2 with TRBJ2-3; the match to TRBD1 covers 11 bases. Per germline, CDR1 SNHLY and CDR2 FYNNEI. This CDR3 region has 15 residues. V trimming: 5 bases; J trimming: 1 base; junction bases outside the gene matches: 2. The CDR3 sequence is CASSSGQGGTDTQYF. The DNA of the CDR3 is TGTGCCAGCAGTTCGGGACAGGGGGGCACAGATACGCAGTATTTT. The whole variable domain, remainder taken from reference TRBV2 and TRBJ2-3, is EPEVTQTPSHQVTQMGQEVILRCVPISNHLYFYWYRQILGQKVEFLVSFYNNEISEKSEIFDDQFSVERPDGSNFTLKIRSTKLEDSAMYFCASSSGQGGTDTQYFGPGTRLTVL.

The chain carries TRBV5-4 and TRBJ2-7, with D possibly TRBD2 on 5 matching bases. Germline V gives CDR1 SGHNT, CDR2 YYREEE (reference sequence). Trimming cost V 4 bases and J 2 bases, with 16 bases left between them. CDR3 length: 15 residues. The CDR3 is CASSKSGESPYEQYF. CDR3 nucleotides: TGTGCCAGCAGCAAAAGCGGAGAATCCCCCTACGAGCAGTACTTC.

J is TRBJ2-6 and V is TRBV25-1; D remains ambiguous. The CDR3 is 14 residues long. Trimming took 5 bases from V and 4 from J, leaving 9 bases between them. Germline V gives CDR1 MGHDK, CDR2 SYGVNS. CDR3 protein: CASSPLGGANVLTF. The CDR3 DNA sequence: TGTGCCAGCAGTCCCCTAGGAGGGGCCAACGTCCTGACTTTC.

A note on this clone: Other DNA sequences in the sample encode the same CDR3. The chain uses TRBV27 and TRBJ2-6; D remains unclear. The CDR3 length is 15 residues. The germline CDR1 and CDR2 sequences are MNHEY and SMNVEV (reference sequence). Trimming shortened V by 4 bases and J by 1 base, and 8 bases separated the two germline ends. As DNA, the CDR3 is TGTGCCAGCAGTTCGCGGTCTTCTGGGGCCAACGTCCTGACTTTC. Translation gives CASSSRSSGANVLTF.

This clone was counted only a few times. The rearrangement links TRBV29-1 to TRBJ1-2; unclear D gene. Germline V gives CDR1 SQVTM, CDR2 ANQGSEA. V gave up 7 bases and J gave up 3 bases, with 9 bases separating them. The CDR3 extends over 11 amino acids. In nucleotides, the CDR3 is TGCAGCGCCGGCCCGGACTATGGCTACACCTTC. Amino acid sequence: CSAGPDYGYTF.

This chain joins TRBV27 and TRBJ2-3; 8 bases line up with TRBD2. The CDR3 runs to 15 residues. Germline values: CDR1 MNHEY, CDR2 SMNVEV (reference sequence). Trimming cost V 3 bases and J 6 bases; bases outside gene matches: 8. The CDR3 coding sequence is TGTGCCAGCAGTTTCCGGGAGGGCCGTTTCGATACGCAGTATTTT. Translation gives CASSFREGRFDTQYF.

The chain uses TRBV5-1 and TRBJ1-2; the D gene is possibly TRBD1 (5 bases). The V end lost 0 bases, the J end lost 6 bases, and 12 bases lay between the germline ends. The CDR3 extends over 14 amino acids. The V gene's germline CDR1 is SGHRS and CDR2 YFSETQ. The CDR3 region has the DNA TGCGCCAGCAGCTTGGGTCAGGGCCTGGATGGCTACACCTTC. It specifies CASSLGQGLDGYTF.

To note about this clone: The sample holds other DNA sequences that translate to the same CDR3. V gene TRBV18 combines with J gene TRBJ1-4, with TRBD1 matching over 8 bases. Germline trimming cut 6 bases from V and 4 bases from J; bases unmatched to any gene: 4. Germline V gene data show CDR1 as KGHSH and CDR2 as LQKENI. The length of the CDR3 is 14 residues. Here the CDR3 DNA reads TGTGCCAGCTCCCCTGGACAGGGTAATGAAAAACTGTTTTTT. This encodes CASSPGQGNEKLFF.

V gene TRBV5-5 combines with J gene TRBJ2-5; maybe TRBD2 (6 bases). This CDR3 contains 14 residues. Germline V lookup: CDR1 SGHKS, CDR2 YYEKEE (reference sequence). The V end lost 2 bases, the J end lost 7 bases, and 15 bases lay between the germline ends. CDR3 in DNA: TGTGCCAGCAGCTTACGAGATTGGGGAGGGACCCAGTACTTC. It specifies CASSLRDWGGTQYF.

This clone was seen more than once but under ten times. Other DNA sequences from this sample encode an identical CDR3 as well. DNA for the CDR3: TGCGCCAGCAGCTTGGGAGCAGGGGAAGATGGCTACACCTTC. Protein: CASSLGAGEDGYTF. V is TRBV5-1 and J is TRBJ1-2; D may be TRBD1 (6 bases). Per the germline V gene, CDR1 is SGHRS and CDR2 is YFSETQ. This CDR3 is 14 amino acids long. V was shortened by 0 bases and J by 6 bases, with 12 bases between the two germline ends.

The chain employs TRBV5-1 and TRBJ2-7; TRBD1 or TRBD2 may be the D gene (6 bases each). There are 15 residues in the CDR3. The germline gives CDR1 SGHRS, CDR2 YFSETQ. Trimming took 4 bases from V and 2 from J, leaving 16 bases between them. CDR3 nucleotide sequence: TGCGCCAGCAGCATCCCCGGGGGCCGAACCTACGAGCAGTACTTC. Amino acids: CASSIPGGRTYEQYF. Filled out from reference TRBV5-1 and TRBJ2-7, the complete variable domain reads KAGVTQTPRYLIKTRGQQVTLSCSPISGHRSVSWYQQTPGQGLQFLFEYFSETQRNKGNFPGRFSGRQFSNSRSEMNVSTLELGDSALYLCASSIPGGRTYEQYFGPGTRLTVT.

The chain employs TRBV27 and TRBJ2-1; 7 bases are shared with TRBD2. Losses at the gene ends were 7 bases for V and 10 bases for J; bases not matched to a gene: 7. The CDR3 covers 12 residues. From germline, CDR1 is MNHEY and CDR2 SMNVEV (reference sequence). The CDR3 nucleotides are TGTGCCAGCAACCCTCCGGGACTAGAGCAGTTCTTC. Translated: CASNPPGLEQFF.

The chain is built from TRBV25-1 and TRBJ1-2, with D perhaps TRBD1 (6 bases). The germline gives CDR1 MGHDK, CDR2 SYGVNS. Between the trimmed V and J ends, which lost 4 bases and 8 bases, there was a span of 11 bases. The CDR3 totals 12 residues. The CDR3 DNA reads as TGTGCCAGCAGTGGGGCAGGGGAGGGCTACACCTTC. It codes for CASSGAGEGYTF.

This clone is a singleton in its sample. V and J are TRBV6-1 and TRBJ1-1; D is ambiguous. The V gene lost 1 base and the J gene lost 11 bases, with 11 bases spanning the gap. Germline CDR1 and CDR2: MNHNS and SASEGT. The CDR3 has 12 residues. CDR3 coding DNA: TGTGCCAGCAGTGAAGTGTACCACTGGGCTTTCTTT. This encodes CASSEVYHWAFF.

This rearrangement joins TRBV25-1 to TRBJ2-5; 12 bases line up with TRBD1. This CDR3 is built from 16 residues. V lost 2 bases to trimming and J lost 5 bases; unmatched junction nucleotides: 6. From germline, CDR1 is MGHDK and CDR2 SYGVNS. Written as DNA, the CDR3 is TGTGCCAGCAGTGAACTCGGGACAGGGGGCCGGGAGACCCAGTACTTC. Protein product: CASSELGTGGRETQYF.

The chain uses TRBV7-9 and TRBJ2-4; D possibly corresponds to TRBD2 (7 bases). The V end was cut by 7 bases, the J end by 9 bases, with 22 bases between. This CDR3 has 15 amino acids. The germline V gene encodes CDR1 SEHNR and CDR2 FQNEAQ (reference sequence). CDR3 DNA: TGTGCCAGCACCCCCGGGGGGACATCCGGGGGCATTCAGTACTTC. Translation gives CASTPGGTSGGIQYF.

The chain couples TRBV7-2 to TRBJ2-3, with a weak D call TRBD2 (5 bases). V was pared by 5 bases and J by 6 bases, with 15 bases between. CDR1 is SGHTA and CDR2 is FQGNSA in the germline V gene. The CDR3 loop spans 14 amino acids. CDR3 nucleotide sequence: TGTGCCAGCAGCAATAGTCGGGGAGAGGATACGCAGTATTTT. Encoded protein: CASSNSRGEDTQYF.

The rearrangement links TRBV6-1 to TRBJ2-7; possible D gene TRBD2, 5 bases. The CDR3 is 14 residues long. Trimming took off 1 base at V and 2 bases at J, with 9 bases between the two ends. Germline V CDR1 and CDR2: MNHNS, SASEGT. The CDR3 DNA is TGTGCCAGCAGTGAAGGACTACAGACCTACGAGCAGTACTTC. Translated, it gives CASSEGLQTYEQYF.

This clone appeared once. This sequence joins TRBV7-2 and TRBJ2-5, with D possibly matching TRBD2 (5 bases). The CDR3 covers 18 residues. Germline loops: CDR1 SGHTA, CDR2 FQGNSA. Deletions cut 0 bases from V and 4 bases from J, with 21 bases between. This CDR3 reads CASSLAGRAGPTRETQYF. For the CDR3, the DNA is TGTGCCAGCAGCTTAGCGGGCCGCGCGGGCCCCACTCGAGAGACCCAGTACTTC.